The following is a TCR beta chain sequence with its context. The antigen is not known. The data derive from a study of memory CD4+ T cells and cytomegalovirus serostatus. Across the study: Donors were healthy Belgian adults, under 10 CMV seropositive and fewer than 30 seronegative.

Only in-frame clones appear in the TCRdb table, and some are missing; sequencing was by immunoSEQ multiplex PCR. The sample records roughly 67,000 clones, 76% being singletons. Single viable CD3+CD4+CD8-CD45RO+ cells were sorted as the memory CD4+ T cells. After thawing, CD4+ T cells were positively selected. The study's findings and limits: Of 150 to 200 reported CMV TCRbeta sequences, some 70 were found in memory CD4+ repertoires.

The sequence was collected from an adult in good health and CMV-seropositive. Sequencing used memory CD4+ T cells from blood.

CDR3 amino acids: CASSLAGTNTEAFF. CDR3 bases: TGCGCCAGCAGCTTGGCCGGGACGAACACTGAAGCTTTCTTT. The V call is TRBV5-1, the J call TRBJ1-1, with D tentatively TRBD1 (5 bases). V was cut by 0 bases and J by 1 base, with 7 bases left in between. The CDR3 is made up of 14 amino acids. Germline V gene sequence: CDR1 SGHRS, CDR2 YFSETQ.